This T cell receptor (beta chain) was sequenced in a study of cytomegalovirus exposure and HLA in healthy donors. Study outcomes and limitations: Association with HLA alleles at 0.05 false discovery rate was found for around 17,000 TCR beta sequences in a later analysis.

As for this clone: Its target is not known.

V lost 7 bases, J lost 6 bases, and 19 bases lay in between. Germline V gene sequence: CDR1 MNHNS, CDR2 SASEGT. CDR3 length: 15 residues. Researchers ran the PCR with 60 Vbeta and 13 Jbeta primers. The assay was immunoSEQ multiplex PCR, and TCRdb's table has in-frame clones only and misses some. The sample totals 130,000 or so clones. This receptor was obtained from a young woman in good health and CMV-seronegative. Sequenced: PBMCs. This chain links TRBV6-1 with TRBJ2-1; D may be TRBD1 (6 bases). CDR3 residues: CASNIPGVGINEQFF. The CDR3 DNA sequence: TGTGCCAGCAATATCCCAGGGGTCGGGATCAATGAGCAGTTCTTC.